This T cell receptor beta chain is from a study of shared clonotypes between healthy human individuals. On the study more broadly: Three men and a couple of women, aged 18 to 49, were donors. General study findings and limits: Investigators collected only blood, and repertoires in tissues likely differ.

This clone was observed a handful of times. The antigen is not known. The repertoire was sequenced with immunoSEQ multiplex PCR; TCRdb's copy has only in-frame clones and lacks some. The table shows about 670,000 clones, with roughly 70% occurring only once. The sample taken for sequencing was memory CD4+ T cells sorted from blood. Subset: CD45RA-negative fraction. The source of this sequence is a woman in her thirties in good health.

CDR3 in amino acids: CATSRGDRGSTGELFF. CDR3 DNA: TGTGCCACCAGCAGAGGGGACAGGGGTAGCACCGGGGAGCTGTTTTTT. This sequence joins TRBV15 and TRBJ2-2; 10 bases line up with TRBD1. J gave up 4 bases and V 1 base, and 3 bases lay outside the gene matches. This CDR3 is 16 amino acids long. Germline V CDR1 and CDR2: LNHNV, YYDKDF (reference sequence).